The rows below give T cell receptor beta chains drawn from one sample of a study of shared clonotypes between healthy human individuals. TCRdb's table, derived via immunoSEQ multiplex PCR, lists solely in-frame clones and lacks some. The table includes about 340,000 clones, more than 60% detected once. Sequencing was performed on memory CD4+ T cells sorted from blood. These receptors originate from a man aged 25 to 40 in good health. The CDR3 runs from the conserved cysteine through the conserved F or W. The D gene is left open where the match is weak. Clone size is stated in some rows and not others, as once, few, many or a class when expanded.

clone_size d_call j_call v_call cdr3_aa cdr3_nt
. . TRBJ2-3 TRBV2 CASSEGLLIDTQYF TGTGCCAGCAGTGAAGGCCTGCTGATTGATACGCAGTATTTT
. . TRBJ2-7 TRBV5-1 CASSLAGRNEQYF TGCGCCAGCAGCTTGGCGGGCCGAAACGAGCAGTACTTC
. . TRBJ1-2 TRBV11-3 CASSLFEGYGYTF TGTGCCAGCAGCTTATTTGAGGGCTATGGCTACACCTTC
. . TRBJ1-4 TRBV4-2 CASSQTNSATNEKLFF TGTGCCAGCAGCCAAACAAACAGTGCAACTAATGAAAAACTGTTTTTT
few . TRBJ2-1 TRBV18 CASSPVPRVTYNEQFF TGTGCCAGCTCACCAGTCCCCAGAGTGACCTACAATGAGCAGTTCTTC
. . TRBJ1-2 TRBV7-9 CASSLMRGIDYGYTF TGTGCCAGCAGCTTAATGAGGGGGATCGACTATGGCTACACCTTC
. TRBD1 TRBJ1-6 TRBV5-8 CASSPGDRESSPLHF TGTGCCAGCAGTCCCGGGGACAGGGAGAGTTCACCCCTCCACTTT
. TRBD1 TRBJ1-1 TRBV11-3 CASSSKSRGTGTEAFF TGTGCCAGCAGCTCGAAAAGCAGGGGGACGGGCACTGAAGCTTTCTTT
. . TRBJ2-1 TRBV4-2 CASSQDQEGGSYNEQFF TGTGCCAGCAGCCAAGATCAGGAGGGAGGTTCCTACAATGAGCAGTTCTTC
. TRBD1 TRBJ2-7 TRBV5-1 CASSWGQGNSYEQYF TGCGCCAGCAGCTGGGGACAGGGGAATTCCTACGAGCAGTACTTC
. TRBD2 TRBJ2-5 TRBV29-1 CSVEEAGVETQYF TGCAGCGTTGAGGAAGCGGGAGTGGAGACCCAGTACTTC
. . TRBJ2-1 TRBV4-3 CASSRVAGGSAFF .
. . TRBJ2-7 TRBV7-6 CASSLKVQGASSYEQYF TGTGCCAGCAGCTTAAAGGTACAGGGAGCCTCCTCCTACGAGCAGTACTTC
. . TRBJ2-3 TRBV10-3 CAIRSSRSTDTQYF TGTGCCATCAGGTCTAGCCGTAGCACAGATACGCAGTATTTT
. TRBD2 TRBJ2-3 TRBV18 CASSPLSAGGADTQYF TGTGCCAGCTCACCACTATCAGCGGGAGGGGCAGATACGCAGTATTTT
. . TRBJ1-1 TRBV30 CAWSQGRGFFF TGTGCCTGGAGTCAGGGTAGGGGGTTTTTCTTT
. . TRBJ2-1 TRBV2 CASSEASRFDEQFF TGTGCCAGCAGTGAAGCTAGCAGATTCGATGAGCAGTTCTTC
. TRBD2 TRBJ2-5 TRBV7-2 CASSRGGSQETQYF TGTGCCAGCAGCCGCGGGGGGAGCCAAGAGACCCAGTACTTC
once TRBD2 TRBJ2-7 TRBV5-6 CASSLIIAGVLEQYF TGTGCCAGCAGCTTGATCATAGCGGGAGTTCTGGAGCAGTACTTC
. . TRBJ2-5 TRBV11-2 CASSTSFQETQYF TGTGCCAGCAGTACTAGCTTCCAAGAGACCCAGTACTTC
. TRBD1 TRBJ1-4 TRBV27 CASSASGGTNEKLFF TGTGCCAGCAGTGCCTCAGGGGGAACTAATGAAAAACTGTTTTTT
many TRBD2 TRBJ2-3 TRBV12-5 CASGLVTRTSGSTDTQYF TGTGCTAGTGGTTTGGTAACAAGGACTAGCGGCAGCACAGATACGCAGTATTTT
. TRBD1 TRBJ2-3 TRBV10-2 CASRQGAAADTQYF TGCGCCAGCCGACAGGGTGCTGCCGCAGATACGCAGTATTTT
. . TRBJ1-1 TRBV6-1 CASSASGMDTEAFF TGTGCCAGCAGTGCCTCAGGGATGGACACTGAAGCTTTCTTT
. TRBD1 TRBJ2-5 TRBV10-2 CASSTGTGGYQETQYF TGCGCCAGCAGTACCGGGACAGGGGGGTACCAAGAGACCCAGTACTTC
once . TRBJ2-5 TRBV18 CASSPTSQETQYF TGTGCCAGCTCACCAACCAGCCAAGAGACCCAGTACTTC
. . TRBJ2-1 TRBV11-2 CASSSVRGPSYNEQFF TGTGCCAGCAGCTCCGTCAGGGGCCCCTCCTACAATGAGCAGTTCTTC
. TRBD2 TRBJ2-5 TRBV6-5 CASSQGLAGVETQYF TGTGCCAGCAGCCAAGGACTAGCGGGAGTAGAGACCCAGTACTTC
. . TRBJ2-2 TRBV5-1 CASSLQQGGELFF TGCGCCAGCAGCTTACAACAGGGAGGGGAGCTGTTTTTT